Reported below is one TCR beta chain. Its antigen remains unidentified. No base-level quality is on record; no much larger clone is a single base apart. A single peripheral blood draw of 90 to 150 mL on average was collected from each donor into heparinised tubes. A BD FACSAria II was used to sort naive, central memory, regulatory and stem cell-like memory CD4+ T cells with a panel that included CD45RO, CCR7, CD25, CD127, CD95 and CD27. A purity above 98% was achieved for all sorted populations. Right away, PBMCs were isolated by Lymphoprep density gradient centrifugation and were stained directly, with no culture step. So that batch effects would be minimized, each experiment stained and sorted samples in pairs, pairing one healthy donor with one patient. This entry belongs to a study of beta chain features in type 1 diabetes (dated by TCRdb to the late 2010s). General notes on the study: Patients and healthy donors did not differ in mean age, gender distribution, total cell number or subset yield. In the study, TCRB repertoires of sorted circulating CD4+ T cell subsets from recently diagnosed type 1 diabetes patients were compared with those of matched healthy donors. Regulatory and stem cell-like memory subsets were isolated from only 8 patients and roughly 8 healthy donors, whereas naive and central memory subsets came from all 30 or so donors. A total of roughly 98,000,000 sorted cells were examined across all samples, and a strong correlation was observed between cell number per subset and RNA yield.

Beyond this particular receptor, the publication reports: Type 1 diabetes patients showed a moderate but significant shortening of TCRB CDR3 length in all four CD4+ subsets. Sequencing cDNA rather than genomic DNA could over-represent highly expressing activated cells, although activation and CD3 levels did not differ between groups. Naive, central memory and regulatory TCRB repertoires appeared more similar among patients than among healthy donors. At VDJ recombination sites, type 1 diabetes patients had fewer insertions and more deleted nucleotides, which implies abnormalities in thymic rearrangement. Shorter templates might have been favored by PCR, but patient and control samples were amplified and corrected together, so both groups would have been affected equally by any skew. Because small numbers of individuals were included in the HLA sub-analyses, any influence of HLA type on TCRB rearrangement was left unresolved.

Including the terminal cysteine and phenylalanine, the CDR3 comprises 15 residues. Just CDR3 DNA is preserved here, 45 bases in frame from base 1. A distance of 13 bases separates the germline ends of V and J, which lose 0 bases and 5 bases respectively. CDR1 and CDR2, looked up from the germline V gene, are LGHNA and YNFKEQ. The High Capacity cDNA Reverse Transcription Kit was used to reverse transcribe all of the isolated RNA, meaning that expressed TCRB transcripts were what got sequenced. Deep immunoSEQ sequencing was applied to naive, central memory and regulatory T cell samples, giving an average of about 3.4 million total reads per sample. Sorted cells were lysed in RLT buffer, and RNA was extracted using DNase-treated RNeasy Micro or Mini kits according to cell number. To prevent cross-contamination, each cell subset was processed individually, whereas patient and healthy donor samples were processed jointly. The immunoSEQ multiplex PCR was used to amplify TCRB sequences from cDNA, yielding 87-bp fragments that span the CDR3 region. The amplicons were sequenced using the Illumina HiSeq platform. On the authors' methods: PCR bias was corrected computationally using synthetic template baselines, and reads within Hamming distance 2 were collapsed, with unmergeable singletons discarded. Reads were aligned to IMGT to assign V, D and J genes, CDR3 length, and insertions or deletions at six rearrangement sites. Within each subset, clonotype counts were normalized to the number of sorted cells before true diversity and Gini coefficients were calculated with the tcR R package. Repertoire sharing was quantified using the overlap coefficient calculated on TCRB nucleotide sequences. As a proxy for the pre-selection repertoire, out-of-frame TCRB sequences from naive cells were analyzed. The table comes from immuneACCESS by way of TCRdb, which keeps in-frame sequences with V and J called. Part of the clones is missing from these tables; in studies checked, under half for an unresolved V gene and the rest for unknown reasons. The D gene and trimming were derived from the DNA, and the V and J assignments and clone size from that table. This sample comprises 350,000 to 400,000 clones, roughly 16% of them detected only once. Under 0.02% of the sample rests with the top ten.

The clonotype comes from a woman younger than 35 in good health. The chain joins TRBV4-2 to TRBJ1-2; 6 matching bases give a weak D call of TRBD1. Sequenced input: naive CD4+ T cells from blood. The sample's cell subset or site label is to be understood as: true naive CD4+ T cells. The bases read TGTGCCAGCAGCCAAGATAAGGGGGAAACATATGGCTACACCTTC. The encoded protein is CASSQDKGETYGYTF.